A single sample gave rise to the 16 T cell receptor beta chains below, sequenced in a study of cytomegalovirus exposure and HLA in healthy donors. PCR was performed using 60 Vbeta and 13 Jbeta primers. Libraries were prepared by immunoSEQ multiplex PCR; TCRdb keeps only in-frame clonotypes and omits some of them. The profile shows 95,000 to 150,000 clones, 75% to 90% of them singletons. The sequencing input was PBMCs. These receptors were collected from a female donor in good health and CMV-seropositive.

J is TRBJ2-1 and V is TRBV5-1; no firm D call. CDR1 is SGHRS, CDR2 YFSETQ, per germline. Trimming removed 0 bases at V and 5 bases at J, with 6 bases between. The CDR3 runs 13 residues. CDR3 coding DNA: TGCGCCAGCAGCTTGGTTCTTGACAATGAGCAGTTCTTC. It codes for CASSLVLDNEQFF.

The chain links TRBV18 to TRBJ1-2; D is uncertain. The CDR3 is 13 amino acids. Trimming took 4 bases from V and 6 from J, leaving 12 bases between them. Germline CDR1 reads KGHSH; CDR2 reads LQKENI. This chain's CDR3 is CASSQMEEDGYTF. CDR3 DNA: TGTGCCAGCTCACAAATGGAAGAGGATGGCTACACCTTC.

The gene calls are TRBV2 and TRBJ2-5; TRBD2 matches at 14 bases. CDR3 size: 15 residues. Losses at the gene ends were 8 bases for V and 5 bases for J; bases not matched to a gene: 7. Per the germline V gene, CDR1 is SNHLY and CDR2 is FYNNEI. CDR3 nucleotide sequence: TGTGCCAGCGCGGGACTAGCGGGGGACGGGGAGACCCAGTACTTC. Translated: CASAGLAGDGETQYF.

J is TRBJ1-2 and V is TRBV19; D might be TRBD1 (5 bases). Per germline, CDR1 LNHDA and CDR2 SQIVND (reference sequence). The CDR3 loop spans 13 amino acids. V dropped 7 bases and J dropped 9 bases, with 18 bases sitting between them. The CDR3 loop reads CASTPGSGGRYTF. CDR3 DNA: TGTGCCAGTACTCCCGGTTCGGGGGGTCGCTACACCTTC.

V is TRBV2 and J is TRBJ2-5, with D unresolved. Germline assignment: CDR1 SNHLY and CDR2 FYNNEI. CDR3 length: 13 residues. The V end was cut by 3 bases, the J end by 4 bases, with 9 bases between. The CDR3 DNA reads as TGTGCCAGCAGTGACGCCCAGATAGAGACCCAGTACTTC. Amino acid sequence: CASSDAQIETQYF.

This clone was recorded only once. The chain joins TRBV19 to TRBJ1-6; 9 nucleotides line up with TRBD1. V shed 5 bases and J 9 bases; nucleotides not matched to a gene: 8. Looked up from germline, CDR1 is LNHDA and CDR2 is SQIVND (reference sequence). This CDR3 spans 15 amino acids. The CDR3 spells CASSPLQGAASPLHF. The CDR3 coding sequence is TGTGCCAGTAGTCCTCTACAGGGGGCCGCTTCACCCCTCCACTTT.

This clone was seen more than once but under ten times. The rearrangement joins TRBV11-2 to TRBJ2-1, with 7 bases matching TRBD2. V lost 4 bases to trimming and J lost 6 bases; unmatched junction nucleotides: 6. This CDR3 comprises 14 residues. Germline CDR1 and CDR2: SGHAT and FQNNGV. This chain's CDR3 is CASSSERGRNEQFF. The CDR3 DNA is TGTGCCAGCAGCTCCGAGCGGGGACGCAATGAGCAGTTCTTC.

The chain is built from TRBV7-2 and TRBJ1-5; tentative D call: TRBD1 (5 bases). This CDR3 contains 14 residues. The V end lost 3 bases, the J end lost 3 bases, and 9 bases lay between the germline ends. Per the germline V gene, CDR1 is SGHTA and CDR2 is FQGNSA. This CDR3 is CASSFGTYNQPQHF. The CDR3 coding sequence is TGTGCCAGCAGCTTTGGGACTTACAATCAGCCCCAGCATTTT.

This chain uses TRBV2 with TRBJ2-3; D gene unclear. This CDR3 has 14 residues. With 1 base removed from V and 5 bases from J, the gap between germline ends came to 10 bases. In germline, CDR1 is SNHLY, CDR2 FYNNEI. CDR3 loop: CASSEGIPGDTQYF. The CDR3 DNA is TGTGCCAGCAGTGAAGGCATCCCGGGAGATACGCAGTATTTT. Variable domain in full (rest from reference TRBV2 and TRBJ2-3): EPEVTQTPSHQVTQMGQEVILRCVPISNHLYFYWYRQILGQKVEFLVSFYNNEISEKSEIFDDQFSVERPDGSNFTLKIRSTKLEDSAMYFCASSEGIPGDTQYFGPGTRLTVL.

The chain uses TRBV11-2 and TRBJ2-2, with 7 bases fitting TRBD2. The CDR3 has 14 residues. Germline assignment: CDR1 SGHAT and CDR2 FQNNGV. With V trimmed by 7 bases and J by 3 bases, 5 bases remained unmatched. The CDR3 spells CASMWGGDTGELFF. The CDR3 nucleotides read TGTGCCAGCATGTGGGGGGGAGACACCGGGGAGCTGTTTTTT.

The J gene is TRBJ2-5, the V gene TRBV6-6; TRBD1 matches 8 bases. The CDR3 loop spans 15 amino acids. CDR1 is MNHNY, CDR2 SVGAGI, per germline (reference sequence). Trimming removed 5 bases from V and 3 bases from J; junction bases left unmatched: 8. CDR3 region: CASSQGQGVEETQYF. In DNA form, the CDR3 reads TGTGCCAGCAGTCAAGGACAGGGAGTGGAAGAGACCCAGTACTTC.

This chain joins TRBV19 and TRBJ1-2, with 8 nucleotides matching TRBD1. V trimming: 5 bases; J trimming: 4 bases; junction bases outside the gene matches: 6. Germline V gene sequence: CDR1 LNHDA, CDR2 SQIVND (reference sequence). The CDR3 totals 14 residues. CDR3 coding DNA: TGTGCCAGTAGTCCCACAGGGGGGGGCTATGGCTACACCTTC. Translating it yields CASSPTGGGYGYTF.

The V and J genes are TRBV11-2 and TRBJ2-5; TRBD1 is a possible D gene (5 bases). The CDR3 loop spans 14 amino acids. Germline V CDR1 and CDR2: SGHAT, FQNNGV. Between the trimmed V and J ends, which lost 4 bases and 4 bases, there was a span of 13 bases. The CDR3 DNA follows: TGTGCCAGCAGCTCCCTTCGACAGTCAGAGACCCAGTACTTC. Its protein product is CASSSLRQSETQYF.

The chain is built from TRBV7-9 and TRBJ1-1; TRBD1 is a possible D gene (5 bases). Germline V gene sequence: CDR1 SEHNR, CDR2 FQNEAQ (reference sequence). Between the trimmed V and J ends, which lost 5 bases and 10 bases, there was a span of 14 bases. The CDR3 has 12 amino acids. In nucleotides, the CDR3 is TGTGCCAGCAGCGCGACAGAACCGGCAGCTTTCTTT. Translation gives CASSATEPAAFF.

The chain has TRBV6-6 and TRBJ2-5, with TRBD2 identical over 8 bases. This CDR3 region has 16 residues. The trim removed 6 bases at V and 2 bases at J, leaving 11 bases unmatched. The germline V gene has CDR1 MNHNY and CDR2 SVGAGI (reference sequence). The CDR3 DNA reads TGTGCCAGCAGGGATGCCCCGGGACTAGAACAAGAGACCCAGTACTTC. Amino acids: CASRDAPGLEQETQYF.

This chain joins TRBV10-3 and TRBJ2-6; no definite D call. CDR1 ENHRY and CDR2 SYGVKD come from the germline V gene. This CDR3 region has 12 residues. V gave up 9 bases and J gave up 6 bases, with 9 bases separating them. CDR3 sequence reads: CAMGTEANVLTF. CDR3 nucleotide sequence: TGTGCCATGGGTACAGAGGCCAACGTCCTGACTTTC.